The subject of this entry is one T cell receptor beta chain. No antigen is known for it. The sample originates from a study of monozygotic twins with inflammatory bowel disease. Points from the study as a whole: Patient repertoire variability may have increased through differing immunosuppressive treatments. Healthy co-twins showed greater TCRbeta diversity (inverse Simpson) than IBD patients. IBD patients, compared with healthy twins, shared fewer clonotypes with others (especially with disease activity).

Two rounds of nested PCR, of approximately 16 and 10 cycles, were run on TCRalpha and TCRbeta cDNA. TCRdb reprocessed the 5' RACE reads and stores each CDR3 protein as one record, lacking DNA. The sample holds about 420,000 distinct CDR3 sequences. This CDR3 region has 13 residues. CDR1 and CDR2 from the germline V gene are SGHDT and YYEEEE. The sample was blood. The receptor was isolated from a human donor with ulcerative colitis or Crohn's disease, or a healthy co-twin of an affected twin (not recorded which). The chain couples TRBV5-6 to TRBJ1-2. CDR3 residues: CASSKTDSYGYTF.